This TCR beta chain was sequenced during a study of cytomegalovirus exposure and HLA in healthy donors. The PCR made use of 60 Vbeta and 13 Jbeta primers. Clones were read by immunoSEQ multiplex PCR, and TCRdb kept only the in-frame ones, dropping some. The sample has around 100,000 clones, 65% to 80% seen once. This clone was detected once. This CDR3 region has 13 residues. CDR1 and CDR2 from the germline V gene are SEHNR and FQNEAQ (reference sequence). The junction had 5 bases not matched to a gene; V was cut back by 5 bases and J by 11 bases. V is TRBV7-9 and J is TRBJ1-4, with 10 bases matching TRBD1. The sample consisted of PBMCs. The origin of this receptor is a woman aged 40 to 50 in good health and CMV-seronegative. The CDR3 nucleotides are TGTGCCAGCAGCCCGGGACAGGGGATGAAACTGTTTTTT. It codes for CASSPGQGMKLFF.